This T cell receptor beta chain was sequenced during a study of blood T cells in healthy people across ages. General study findings and limits: The study lacked donor CMV status, which possibly confounded expanded clonotype changes. Versus aged donors, long-lived donors had higher diversity and more naive CD4+ cells.

Using a J-beta primer mix together with a sample-barcoded 5' primer, a second PCR was run for roughly 6 to 12 cycles. TCRdb called the 5' RACE reads again in MiXCR, with one record for every CDR3 protein. The data contain some 790,000 distinct CDR3 sequences, more than 25% of them singletons. CDR1 SEHNR and CDR2 FQNEAQ come from the germline V gene (reference sequence). The CDR3 runs to 13 residues. A remark on this clonotype: Its antigen is undetermined. A single base separates this from a much larger clone, so it may be a read error.

The sequenced sample was blood. This clonotype was obtained from a woman at least 80 years old in good health. V gene TRBV7-9 combines with J gene TRBJ2-3, with D unresolved. In DNA form, the CDR3 reads TGTGCCAACAGCTTAGAAAGTGGAGACAAGCAGTATTTT. This gives the protein CANSLESGDKQYF.